The rows below give T cell receptor beta chains drawn from one sample of a study of response to subunit inactivated influenza vaccine. In TCRdb, the RT-PCR reads were re-called with MiXCR into one record per CDR3 protein. Of almost 600,000 distinct CDR3 sequences in the sample, approximately 15% were seen once. The specimen was PBMCs from blood, collected 11 to 12 days after vaccination. The receptors derive from a middle-aged man who received an inactivated influenza vaccine. CDR3s include the opening cysteine and the closing phenylalanine or tryptophan. D genes are given only for firm matches. Some rows mark clone size as missing; the rest say once, few, many or name a class of expanded clone.

cdr3_length d_call j_call clone_size v_call cdr3_aa cdr3_nt
15 - TRBJ2-3 few TRBV10-2 CASSDWGAISDTQYF TGCGCCAGCAGTGACTGGGGGGCGATATCAGATACGCAGTATTTT
14 - TRBJ2-1 - TRBV18 CASSPSRTVIEQFF TGTGCCAGCTCACCCTCCAGGACAGTTATTGAGCAGTTCTTC
14 TRBD1 TRBJ2-1 - TRBV29-1 CSVEAGGRTNEQFF TGCAGCGTTGAAGCAGGGGGCCGAACCAATGAGCAGTTCTTC
12 - TRBJ2-1 few TRBV12-3/TRBV12-4 CASSQTGLKQFF TGTGCCAGCAGCCAAACGGGGCTTAAGCAGTTCTTC
14 - TRBJ2-3 few TRBV6-4 CASSELHSTDTQYF TGTGCCAGCAGTGAACTCCACTCCACAGATACGCAGTATTTT
15 - TRBJ2-6 - TRBV10-3 CAISDQGSGANVLTF TGTGCCATCAGTGATCAGGGGTCTGGGGCCAACGTCCTGACTTTC
13 - TRBJ1-2 few TRBV30 CAAHTTSNYGYTF TGTGCTGCCCATACCACCTCTAACTATGGCTACACCTTC
16 - TRBJ2-1 few TRBV7-3 CASSLTHLTGDGEQFF TGTGCCAGCAGCTTAACCCATCTAACTGGGGATGGAGAGCAGTTCTTC
14 TRBD1 TRBJ2-7 - TRBV11-2 CASSADRDSNEQYF TGTGCCAGCAGCGCCGACAGGGATAGCAACGAGCAGTACTTC
15 - TRBJ2-1 once TRBV21-1 CASSGTGSSYNEQFF TGTGCCAGCAGCGGGACAGGGAGCTCCTACAATGAGCAGTTCTTC
15 TRBD1 TRBJ1-2 few TRBV12-3/TRBV12-4 CASSRSQGVKDGYTF TGTGCCAGCAGCCGGTCACAGGGGGTCAAGGACGGCTACACCTTC
12 - TRBJ2-3 - TRBV28 CASTASTDTQYF TGTGCCAGCACTGCTAGCACAGATACGCAGTATTTT
14 - TRBJ2-3 - TRBV11-3 CASSYRSGTDTQYF TGTGCCAGCAGCTATCGGAGCGGGACAGATACGCAGTATTTT
11 - TRBJ2-5 few TRBV29-1 CSVDSNRTQYF TGCAGCGTTGACAGCAACCGGACCCAGTACTTC
15 - TRBJ2-3 few TRBV7-9 CASSLGGALSDTQYF TGTGCCAGCAGCTTAGGGGGAGCTCTCTCAGATACGCAGTATTTT
15 TRBD1 TRBJ2-1 - TRBV7-3 CASSVGTGAYNEQFF TGTGCCAGCAGCGTGGGGACAGGGGCCTACAATGAGCAGTTCTTC